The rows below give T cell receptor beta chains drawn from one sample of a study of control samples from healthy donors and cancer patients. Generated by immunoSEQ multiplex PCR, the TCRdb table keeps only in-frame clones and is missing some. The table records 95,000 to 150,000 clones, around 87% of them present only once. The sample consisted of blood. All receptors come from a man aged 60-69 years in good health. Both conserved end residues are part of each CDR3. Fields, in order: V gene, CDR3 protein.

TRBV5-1 CASSSRAPMGSGANVLTF
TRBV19 CASSIRDRTGELFF
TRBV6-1 CASSEMAVGGGYTF
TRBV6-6 CASSLGHSNQPQHF
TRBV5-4 CASSLGGTGYGYTF
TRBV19 CASSGGSGQLNEKLFF
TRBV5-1 CASSLAGEDYGYTF
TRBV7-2 CASSNDRAYEQYF
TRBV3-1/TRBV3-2 CASSQPGGEAFF
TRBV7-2 CASSYRREGTEAFF
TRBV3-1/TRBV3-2 CASSQRGQGEDGYTF
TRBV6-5 CASSYSEGGVEDTQYF
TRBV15 CATSIGGGRNTEAFF
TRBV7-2 CASSFGDGDTQYF
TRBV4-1 CASSQYPGQSGNTIYF
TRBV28 CAISDSPNTEAFF
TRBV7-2 CASSPFGTGGPQPQHF
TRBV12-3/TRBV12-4 CASRPRNRDTIYF
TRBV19 CASNQGGYEQFF
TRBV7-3 CASSLMGQGAGNEQYF
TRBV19 CASSITFVSISPLHF
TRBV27 CASSSIAGGSYEQYF
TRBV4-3 CASSQDFRPPFIEQYF
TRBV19 CASKASASPGLSGNTIYF
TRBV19 CASSTGRYGYTF
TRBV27 CASSWPGGTEAFF
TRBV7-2 CASSGGGFSGNTIYF
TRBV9 CASEGQTLGGYTF
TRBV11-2 CASSLVRRGTEAFF
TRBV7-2 CASSQQGTGNTIYF
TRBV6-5 CASSPDTGLIHEQYF
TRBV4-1 CASSQDASGSTDTQYF
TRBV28 CASSLFNYEQYF
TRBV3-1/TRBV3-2 CASSQFERTGDNGYTF
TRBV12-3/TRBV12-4 CASSFSYSNEQFF
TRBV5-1 CASSLGYKNTEAFF
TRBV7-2 CASSLAGKDYGYTF
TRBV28 CASSRDRVGYGYTF
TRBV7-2 CASSPRWGTGTEAFF
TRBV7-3 CASSPGAHTTYEQYF
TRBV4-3 CASSQDWGGRGELFF
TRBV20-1 CSARDKKLFF
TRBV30 CAWSVSGLSVRAFF
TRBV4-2 CASSQDLGRGETQYF
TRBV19 CASGQGNYGYTF
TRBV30 CAWSVGAFPPLHF
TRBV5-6 CASSLAGAGVNEKLFF
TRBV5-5 CASSSYNQPQHF
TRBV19 CASSLDREQRGYTF
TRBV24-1 CATSSGGASRGTDTQYF